Below are 24 T cell receptor beta chains sequenced from a single sample in a study of CD8+CD57+ T cells in acquired aplastic anemia. Sequencing involved patients with CD8+CD57+ cell expansion previously shown by flow cytometry. Profiles of TCR beta VDJ and CDR3 were generated from a genomic DNA template. MiXCR, applied by TCRdb to the reads, yields one record per CDR3 protein. Among some 150,000 distinct CDR3 sequences listed, about two thirds were seen once. Specimen: sorted CD4+, CD8+, or CD8+CD57+ T cells (not recorded which) from PBMCs. Receptor source: a human donor with aplastic anemia.

This sequence joins TRBV20-1 and TRBJ2-7; 10 bases match TRBD2. CDR1 is DFQATT and CDR2 is SNEGSKA in the germline V gene (reference sequence). Trimming at V came to 3 bases and at J to 4 bases, leaving 6 bases not matched to a gene. This CDR3 is 14 amino acids long. In nucleotides, the CDR3 is TGCAGTGCTAGGGGAGGGACTAGCGTTTACGAGCAGTACTTC. Encoded protein: CSARGGTSVYEQYF.

Worth noting for this clonotype: One end of the junction fails to match germline, which may point to a read error. This chain joins TRBV7-4 and TRBJ2-5; no firm D call. In germline, CDR1 is SGHVT, CDR2 SQSDAQ. The CDR3 runs to 14 residues. The CDR3 sequence: CASSLAEIQETQYF. The CDR3 nucleotides are TGTGCCAGCAGCTTAGCAGAGATCCAAGAGACTCAGTACTTC.

The chain employs TRBV7-9 and TRBJ2-2; D might be TRBD1 (6 bases). Germline-derived CDR1 and CDR2 are SEHNR and FQNEAQ (reference sequence). This CDR3 comprises 14 residues. The V end was cut by 6 bases, the J end by 5 bases, with 13 bases between. CDR3 DNA sequence: TGTGCCAGCAGGCGACAGGCTAGTACCGGGGAGCTGTTTTTT. It codes for CASRRQASTGELFF.

The chain recombines TRBV13 with TRBJ2-7, with D perhaps matching TRBD1 (6 bases). Germline assignment: CDR1 PRHDT and CDR2 FYEKMQ (reference sequence). Between the trimmed V and J ends, which lost 5 bases and 1 base, there was a span of 12 bases. The CDR3 is 14 residues long. CDR3 loop: CASSTLDSSYEQYF. CDR3 coding DNA: TGTGCCAGCAGCACACTGGACAGTTCCTACGAGCAGTACTTC.

V gene TRBV29-1 combines with J gene TRBJ2-7; 7 bases are shared with TRBD1. The CDR3 sequence is 16 residues long. The V and J ends lost 0 bases and 0 bases, in that order; junction bases with no gene match: 8. Germline assignment: CDR1 SQVTM and CDR2 ANQGSEA. The CDR3 region has the DNA TGCAGCGTTGAAGATGAAGGGGGCCGGAGCTCCTACGAGCAGTACTTC. It codes for CSVEDEGGRSSYEQYF.

The chain uses TRBV14 and TRBJ1-2, with unresolved D. The length of the CDR3 is 14 residues. Germline-derived CDR1 and CDR2 are SGHDN and FVKESK. Trimming shortened V by 3 bases and J by 4 bases, and 12 bases separated the two germline ends. This CDR3 reads CASSQDPRGYGYTF. Here the CDR3 DNA reads TGTGCCAGCAGCCAGGACCCGCGGGGCTATGGCTACACCTTC.

The rearrangement links TRBV5-1 to TRBJ2-7, with TRBD1 matching 8 bases. CDR1 is SGHRS and CDR2 is YFSETQ in the germline V gene. V shed 4 bases and J 0 bases; nucleotides not matched to a gene: 6. The CDR3 has 15 amino acids. The CDR3 sequence: CASSRQGSSSYEQYF. CDR3 in DNA: TGCGCCAGCAGCCGACAGGGGTCCAGCTCCTACGAGCAGTACTTC.

This clonotype occurred a few times. The J gene is TRBJ2-2, the V gene TRBV29-1; D is unresolved. The V end lost 6 bases, the J end lost 4 bases, and 12 bases lay between the germline ends. Germline V gene data show CDR1 as SQVTM and CDR2 as ANQGSEA. The CDR3 has 13 amino acids. Written as DNA, the CDR3 is TGCAGCGTCGAGAGTCACATCACCGGGGAGCTGTTTTTT. Its translation is CSVESHITGELFF.

The chain employs TRBV20-1 and TRBJ2-1, with TRBD2 identical over 12 bases. V shed 6 bases, J shed 8 bases, and the junction held 17 bases outside the gene matches. CDR3 size: 17 residues. The V gene's germline CDR1 is DFQATT and CDR2 SNEGSKA (reference sequence). The CDR3 DNA reads as TGCAGTGCGATCCCCCTAGCGGGGGGGAAACGGCGTGATGAGCAGTTCTTC. Amino acids: CSAIPLAGGKRRDEQFF.

This clonotype was found a few times. The rearrangement links TRBV7-3 to TRBJ1-1; D not certain. Germline CDR1 is SGHTA and CDR2 is FQGTGA. Trimming shortened V by 2 bases and J by 0 bases, and 7 bases separated the two germline ends. The CDR3 length is 14 residues. The DNA for the CDR3 is TGTGCCAGCAGCTTAGACGGTATGAACACTGAAGCTTTCTTT. It translates to CASSLDGMNTEAFF.

The rearrangement joins TRBV2 to TRBJ2-5; no firm D call. This CDR3 is 14 amino acids long. Trimming removed 2 bases at V and 5 bases at J, with 12 bases between. Looked up from germline, CDR1 is SNHLY and CDR2 is FYNNEI. The CDR3: CASSEMIGEETQYF. The CDR3 nucleotides are TGTGCCAGCAGTGAAATGATAGGAGAGGAGACCCAGTACTTC.

The J gene is TRBJ2-1, the V gene TRBV10-3, with 9 bases fitting TRBD2. The trim removed 10 bases at V and 3 bases at J, leaving 10 bases unmatched. Germline assignment: CDR1 ENHRY and CDR2 SYGVKD. The CDR3 is made up of 15 amino acids. The CDR3 region is CATSAGTSNYNEQFF. The CDR3 DNA sequence: TGTGCCACCAGCGCCGGGACTAGCAACTACAATGAGCAGTTCTTC.

This clonotype was observed once. The chain employs TRBV7-3 and TRBJ1-1; no definite D call. Germline lookup yields CDR1 SGHTA and CDR2 FQGTGA. This CDR3 comprises 14 residues. V was cut by 0 bases and J by 4 bases, with 9 bases left in between. The CDR3 region has the DNA TGTGCCAGCAGCTTAACGGCGGGATCCACTGAAGCTTTCTTT. Its translation: CASSLTAGSTEAFF.

This sequence joins TRBV24-1 and TRBJ2-1; the D gene is possibly TRBD1 (5 bases). CDR1 is KGHDR and CDR2 is SFDVKD in the germline V gene. This CDR3 spans 13 amino acids. The V gene lost 1 base and the J gene lost 10 bases, with 10 bases spanning the gap. CDR3 DNA: TGTGCCACCAGTGATTTTGGGGCGACCGAGCAGTTCTTC. Its protein is CATSDFGATEQFF.

A single count supports this clonotype. Written as DNA, the CDR3 is TGTGCCATTCAGACAGGGGGCCACTATGGCTACACCTTC. Its translation: CAIQTGGHYGYTF. The rearrangement uses TRBV28 and TRBJ1-2; TRBD1 matches at 10 bases. This CDR3 spans 13 amino acids. The germline gives CDR1 MDHEN, CDR2 SYDVKM. V lost 10 bases to trimming and J lost 3 bases; unmatched junction nucleotides: 5.

The chain uses TRBV19 and TRBJ1-1; no firm D call. Germline V gene data show CDR1 as LNHDA and CDR2 as SQIVND (reference sequence). The V and J ends lost 3 bases and 0 bases respectively, with 5 bases between them. This CDR3 has 13 residues. The CDR3 coding sequence is TGTGCCAGTAGTATCCCCCTGAACACTGAAGCTTTCTTT. It is translated as CASSIPLNTEAFF. Using reference TRBV19 and TRBJ1-1 for the parts outside the CDR3, the full variable domain is DGGITQSPKYLFRKEGQNVTLSCEQNLNHDAMYWYRQDPGQGLRLIYYSQIVNDFQKGDIAEGYSVSREKKESFPLTVTSAQKNPTAFYLCASSIPLNTEAFFGQGTRLTVV.

The chain employs TRBV7-9 and TRBJ2-3; maybe TRBD2 (6 bases). Trimming pared 8 bases from V and 0 bases from J, leaving 15 bases between. There are 15 residues in the CDR3. The germline gives CDR1 SEHNR, CDR2 FQNEAQ (reference sequence). CDR3 DNA: TGTGCCAGCTTTAAAAGCGGGTCTAGCACAGATACGCAGTATTTT. It codes for CASFKSGSSTDTQYF.

This chain links TRBV12-5 with TRBJ2-7; D remains unclear. V was pared by 3 bases and J by 5 bases, with 8 bases between. The CDR3 spans 12 residues. Germline CDR1 reads LGHNT; CDR2 reads FRNRAP. CDR3 nucleotides: TGTGCTAGTGGTTTTGGAGTAAACGAGCAGTACTTC. Its translation is CASGFGVNEQYF.

The chain combines TRBV7-8 with TRBJ2-5; D call uncertain. The DNA end is more similar to TRBJ2-7, so the J call may be wrong. Germline values: CDR1 SGHVS, CDR2 FQNEAQ. The CDR3 runs to 11 residues. CDR3 amino acids: CASRTAGEQYF. The CDR3 DNA is TGTGCCAGCAGAACAGCCGGCGAGCAGTACTTC.

The chain carries TRBV20-1 and TRBJ1-5, with 7 nucleotides matching TRBD1. This CDR3 has 14 amino acids. V dropped 1 base and J dropped 7; count of bases not matched to a gene: 7. Germline CDR1 and CDR2: DFQATT and SNEGSKA (reference sequence). The CDR3 sequence: CSARVAGGFQPQHF. The CDR3 coding sequence is TGCAGTGCTAGAGTGGCAGGGGGATTCCAGCCCCAGCATTTT.

CDR3 sequence reads: CSARGLGLGGIYEQYF. CDR3 coding DNA: TGCAGTGCTAGGGGGTTAGGACTCGGGGGGATATACGAGCAGTACTTC. V is TRBV20-1 and J is TRBJ2-7, with 7 bases that match TRBD2. Trimming took 3 bases from V and 4 from J; bases not matched to a gene: 15. The CDR3 is 16 amino acids. The germline CDR1 and CDR2 sequences are DFQATT and SNEGSKA (reference sequence).

V is TRBV20-1 and J is TRBJ2-7; weak D call: TRBD2 (7 bases). V dropped 2 bases and J dropped 5 bases, with 25 bases sitting between them. The CDR3 is 17 residues long. Germline values: CDR1 DFQATT, CDR2 SNEGSKA (reference sequence). This chain's CDR3 is CSARPDGGAGIRDEQYF. As DNA, the CDR3 is TGCAGTGCTAGACCCGATGGGGGGGCTGGCATACGGGACGAGCAGTACTTC.

The chain is built from TRBV5-1 and TRBJ2-6; D is ambiguous. Germline V gene data show CDR1 as SGHRS and CDR2 as YFSETQ. V lost 2 bases to trimming and J lost 4 bases, with 13 bases between them. CDR3 length: 16 amino acids. CDR3 loop: CASSLGQWNGANVLTF. The CDR3 DNA sequence: TGCGCCAGCAGCTTAGGGCAGTGGAACGGGGCCAACGTCCTGACTTTC.

The chain employs TRBV12-3 or TRBV12-4 and TRBJ2-7; no clear D. This CDR3 comprises 13 residues. The V gene lost 5 bases and the J gene lost 0 bases, with 8 bases spanning the gap. The CDR3, as DNA: TGTGCCAGCAGTGCGGACGGCTCCTACGAGCAGTACTTC. This gives the protein CASSADGSYEQYF.